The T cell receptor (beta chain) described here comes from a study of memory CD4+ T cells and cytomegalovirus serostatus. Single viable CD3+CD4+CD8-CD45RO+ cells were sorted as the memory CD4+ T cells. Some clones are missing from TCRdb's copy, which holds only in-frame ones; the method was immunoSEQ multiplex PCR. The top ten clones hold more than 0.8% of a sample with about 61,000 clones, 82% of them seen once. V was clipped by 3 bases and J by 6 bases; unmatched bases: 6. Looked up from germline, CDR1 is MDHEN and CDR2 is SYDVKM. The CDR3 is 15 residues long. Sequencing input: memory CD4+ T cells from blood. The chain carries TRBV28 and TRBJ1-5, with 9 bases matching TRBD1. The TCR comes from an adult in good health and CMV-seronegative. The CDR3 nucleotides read TGTGCCAGCAGTTTTTTACAGGGGGCGGGTCAGCCCCAGCATTTT. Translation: CASSFLQGAGQPQHF.